This passage covers 18 T cell receptor beta chains from one sample sequenced in a study of response to subunit inactivated influenza vaccine. TCRdb reprocessed the RT-PCR reads via MiXCR and lists one record per CDR3 protein. The repertoire holds 610,000 or so distinct CDR3 sequences, with 14% as singletons. The starting material was PBMCs from blood, obtained roughly 12 days after vaccination. The receptor set was obtained from a man aged 50-60 years who received an inactivated influenza vaccine.

This clonotype was found a few times. The rearrangement joins TRBV25-1 to TRBJ2-7; 11 bases match TRBD2. This CDR3 region has 15 residues. V dropped 3 bases and J dropped 4; count of bases not matched to a gene: 5. In germline, CDR1 is MGHDK, CDR2 SYGVNS. The CDR3 is CASSDLSGGGYEQYF. The CDR3 region has the DNA TGTGCCAGCAGTGACCTTAGCGGGGGGGGGTACGAGCAGTACTTC.

There are a few counts of this clonotype. The rearrangement uses TRBV9 and TRBJ1-4, with D perhaps matching TRBD1 (6 bases). CDR3 length equals 15 residues. Germline V gene lookup returns CDR1 SGDLS and CDR2 YYNGEE. V lost 3 bases and J 3 bases, leaving 12 bases between the germline ends. CDR3 DNA: TGTGCCAGCAGCGCGGAGGGGGGAGCTAATGAAAAACTGTTTTTT. This sequence encodes CASSAEGGANEKLFF.

This clonotype has just a few counts. The rearrangement uses TRBV6-5 and TRBJ1-4; D ambiguous. Trimming cost V 0 bases and J 0 bases, with 14 bases left between them. The CDR3 sequence is 18 residues long. Germline lookup yields CDR1 MNHEY and CDR2 SVGAGI. CDR3 amino acids: CASSYSRMSIATNEKLFF. The CDR3 DNA reads TGTGCCAGCAGTTACTCGAGAATGTCTATAGCAACTAATGAAAAACTGTTTTTT.

Turning to this clonotype: A read error is possible here, since a much larger clone lies one base away. The V gene is TRBV4-3, the J gene TRBJ2-3; possibly TRBD2 for D (5 bases). V lost 1 base to trimming and J lost 1 base, with 6 bases between them. Germline-derived CDR1 and CDR2 are LGHNA and YSLEER. CDR3 length: 14 amino acids. CDR3 bases: TGCGCCAGCAGCCAAGGGACTCGCACAGATACGCAGTATTTT. Translated, it gives CASSQGTRTDTQYF.

The chain is built from TRBV9 and TRBJ2-5; D might be TRBD1 (8 bases). Trimming left V 3 bases short and J 5 bases short, with 17 bases between. Germline V gene sequence: CDR1 SGDLS, CDR2 YYNGEE. The CDR3 length is 15 residues. CDR3 in DNA: TGTGCCAGCAGCGGTCAGGGGGCAGCGGGGGAGACCCAGTACTTC. Translating it yields CASSGQGAAGETQYF.

The chain employs TRBV25-1 and TRBJ2-3, with D possibly matching TRBD2 (6 bases). The CDR3 has 16 amino acids. Between the trimmed V and J ends, which lost 3 bases and 14 bases, there was a span of 27 bases. In germline, CDR1 is MGHDK, CDR2 SYGVNS. The CDR3 here is CASSDQTGTLGAGRYF. As DNA, the CDR3 is TGTGCCAGCAGTGATCAGACCGGGACTCTGGGAGCCGGTCGGTATTTT.

This clonotype was seen more than once but under ten times. The junction differs from germline at one of its ends, possibly a read error. The CDR3 reads CASSLKGIGETQYF. CDR3 nucleotide sequence: TGTGCTAGCAGCTTAAAGGGAATTGGAGAGACCCAGTACTTC. The chain carries TRBV7-7 and TRBJ2-5; unclear D gene. In germline, CDR1 is SSHAT, CDR2 FNYEAQ (reference sequence). This CDR3 is built from 14 residues.

The table lists this clonotype with a few counts. The CDR3 protein is CASSLRREQYF. The CDR3 nucleotides read TGTGCCAGCAGTCTCCGACGCGAGCAGTACTTC. The rearrangement uses TRBV6-2 or TRBV6-3 and TRBJ2-7; unclear D gene. The V end was cut by 5 bases, the J end by 6 bases, with 8 bases between. Germline V gene lookup returns CDR1 MNHEY and CDR2 SVGEGT. This CDR3 has 11 amino acids.

This clonotype was seen a handful of times. V and J are TRBV2 and TRBJ2-5; possible D gene TRBD2, 5 bases. Germline V CDR1 and CDR2: SNHLY, FYNNEI. Trimming took off 2 bases at V and 4 bases at J, with 14 bases between the two ends. This CDR3 has 15 amino acids. The CDR3 is CASSERGDWGETQYF. CDR3 sequence (DNA): TGTGCCAGCAGTGAACGGGGAGATTGGGGAGAGACCCAGTACTTC.

This clonotype was counted ten times or more. At one of its ends the junction is not consistent with the germline gene, which may arise from a read error. The rearrangement links TRBV10-3 to TRBJ2-7; D call uncertain. This CDR3 is 13 amino acids long. Germline V gene lookup returns CDR1 ENHRY and CDR2 SYGVKD. The CDR3 DNA sequence: TGTGCCACCAGTGACCTACAGATCTACGAGCAGTACTTC. Amino acids: CATSDLQIYEQYF.

The chain employs TRBV15 and TRBJ1-3, with 8 bases identical to TRBD1. Losses at the gene ends were 5 bases for V and 2 bases for J; bases not matched to a gene: 5. CDR3 length: 15 residues. Germline CDR1 is LNHNV and CDR2 is YYDKDF (reference sequence). The CDR3 protein is CATSFGQGTGNTIYF. CDR3 nucleotides: TGTGCCACCAGCTTTGGACAGGGCACTGGAAACACCATATATTTT.

The chain links TRBV29-1 to TRBJ2-7; D uncertain. V lost 1 base, J lost 3 bases, and 10 bases lay in between. Germline V gives CDR1 SQVTM, CDR2 ANQGSEA. The CDR3 is 13 residues long. Here the CDR3 DNA reads TGCAGCGTTGAAGGTGGGGTATACTACGAGCAGTACTTC. It yields the protein CSVEGGVYYEQYF.

In its sample, this clonotype was seen a few times. The J gene is TRBJ2-3, the V gene TRBV29-1; 15 bases align to TRBD2. Unmatched junction bases numbered 5, after V lost 4 bases and J lost 3 bases. The CDR3 runs to 16 residues. From germline, CDR1 is SQVTM and CDR2 ANQGSEA. As DNA, the CDR3 is TGCAGCGTTGGGACTAGCGGGGGGGGCAGGACAGATACGCAGTATTTT. Residues: CSVGTSGGGRTDTQYF.

This clonotype was seen ten or more times. The chain combines TRBV7-2 with TRBJ2-7, with 8 nucleotides matching TRBD2. This CDR3 region has 13 residues. Germline V gene data show CDR1 as SGHTA and CDR2 as FQGNSA. After removal of 6 bases from V and 4 bases from J, the junction contained 5 bases not matched to a gene. CDR3 protein: CASRPTSGYEQYF. The CDR3 DNA sequence: TGTGCCAGCAGACCTACTAGCGGTTACGAGCAGTACTTC.

The V and J genes are TRBV12-3 or TRBV12-4 and TRBJ2-1; D assignment may be TRBD1 or TRBD2 (6 bases each). V lost 3 bases to trimming and J lost 7 bases, with 16 bases between them. CDR3 length: 15 residues. The CDR3 sequence: CASSFMGGGYNEQFF. DNA of the CDR3: TGTGCCAGCAGTTTTATGGGGGGCGGGTATAATGAGCAGTTCTTC.

This clonotype was observed a handful of times. This chain uses TRBV7-2 with TRBJ1-2; D is unclear. Trimming left V 2 bases short and J 7 bases short, with 11 bases between. The germline V gene encodes CDR1 SGHTA and CDR2 FQGNSA. The CDR3 covers 13 residues. The CDR3: CASSLLAVGGYTF. DNA of the CDR3: TGTGCCAGCAGCTTACTGGCGGTTGGTGGCTACACCTTC.

This clonotype was detected only a few times. J is TRBJ1-5 and V is TRBV20-1, with TRBD1 matching over 8 bases. Germline V gene sequence: CDR1 DFQATT, CDR2 SNEGSKA (reference sequence). V was pared by 3 bases and J by 0 bases, with 4 bases of the junction left unmatched. This CDR3 has 15 residues. The CDR3 loop is CSARDRDYSNQPQHF. CDR3 DNA: TGCAGTGCTAGGGACAGGGATTATAGCAATCAGCCCCAGCATTTT.

This clonotype was detected ten times or more. The V and J genes are TRBV12-3 or TRBV12-4 and TRBJ2-1; a weak D match, TRBD2 (6 bases). The CDR3 is made up of 15 amino acids. V was clipped by 3 bases and J by 8 bases, with 17 bases between them. CDR3 amino acids: CASSLAGGRSDEQFF. Here the CDR3 DNA reads TGTGCCAGCAGTTTGGCCGGGGGACGATCAGATGAGCAGTTCTTC.